The 22 T cell receptor beta chains listed next were all sequenced from one sample in a study of blood T cell repertoires in COVID-19. The protocol was immunoSEQ multiplex PCR, while the TCRdb copy is restricted to in-frame clones and leaves out a portion. The table records approximately 90,000 clones, 70% to 85% of them present only once. Sequenced sample: peripheral blood. These receptors were obtained from a man aged 55-75 years with acute or convalescent COVID-19.

J is TRBJ2-7 and V is TRBV3-1 (or the pseudogene TRBV3-2); 9 nucleotides line up with TRBD1. The germline V gene has CDR1 LGHDT and CDR2 YNNKEL (reference sequence). The ends lost 4 bases at V and 10 bases at J; junction bases unmatched: 17. There are 16 residues in the CDR3. CDR3 residues: CASSLSSPGQGTGQYF. The CDR3 DNA follows: TGTGCCAGCAGCCTCTCCTCGCCGGGACAGGGTACAGGACAGTACTTC.

V gene TRBV15 combines with J gene TRBJ1-5; D remains ambiguous. V was shortened by 1 base and J by 2 bases, with 18 bases between the two germline ends. The CDR3 contains 18 residues. CDR1 is LNHNV, CDR2 YYDKDF, per germline (reference sequence). DNA for the CDR3: TGTGCCACCAGCAGAGCCTCGAACACGGGTTCGGGCAATCAGCCCCAGCATTTT. Its translation: CATSRASNTGSGNQPQHF. The whole variable domain, remainder taken from reference TRBV15 and TRBJ1-5, is DAMVIQNPRYQVTQFGKPVTLSCSQTLNHNVMYWYQQKSSQAPKLLFHYYDKDFNNEADTPDNFQSRRPNTSFCFLDIRSPGLGDTAMYLCATSRASNTGSGNQPQHFGDGTRLSIL.

The chain combines TRBV4-2 with TRBJ1-6; D is unresolved. Trimming removed 0 bases from V and 8 bases from J, with 5 bases in between. CDR1 and CDR2 (germline): LGHNA, YNFKEQ. This CDR3 contains 13 residues. The CDR3 region is CASSQDRDSPLHF. In DNA form, the CDR3 reads TGTGCCAGCAGCCAAGATCGGGATTCACCCCTCCACTTT.

V is TRBV7-2 and J is TRBJ1-2, with 8 positions matching TRBD1. CDR3 length equals 15 residues. J was trimmed by 3 bases and V by 5 bases; bases with no gene match: 8. Germline CDR1 SGHTA, CDR2 FQGNSA. CDR3 nucleotide sequence: TGTGCCAGCAGCCTCTACACAGGGGGGTACTATGGCTACACCTTC. This gives the protein CASSLYTGGYYGYTF.

V is TRBV5-1 and J is TRBJ1-1; tentative D call: TRBD1 (5 bases). V was trimmed by 3 bases and J by 1 base, leaving 7 bases between them. Per germline, CDR1 SGHRS and CDR2 YFSETQ. The CDR3 is 13 amino acids. The CDR3 DNA is TGCGCCAGCAGCTACAGGCCGAACACTGAAGCTTTCTTT. Protein sequence: CASSYRPNTEAFF.

V gene TRBV5-4 combines with J gene TRBJ1-1, with D maybe TRBD1 (6 bases). V shed 4 bases and J shed 5 bases, with 15 bases lying between them. This CDR3 spans 14 amino acids. Germline V gives CDR1 SGHNT, CDR2 YYREEE (reference sequence). The CDR3 DNA follows: TGTGCCAGCAGCGCGTACAGGGTCGGAACTGAAGCTTTCTTT. Translated, it gives CASSAYRVGTEAFF.

The chain is built from TRBV2 and TRBJ2-3; D is possibly TRBD2 (5 bases). Trimming shortened V by 6 bases and J by 8 bases, and 12 bases separated the two germline ends. The CDR3 runs to 12 residues. Looked up from germline, CDR1 is SNHLY and CDR2 is FYNNEI. CDR3 bases: TGTGCCAGCAGGGTTGGACTGGGTACGCAGTATTTT. Encoded protein: CASRVGLGTQYF. Full variable domain (remainder filled in from reference TRBV2 and TRBJ2-3): EPEVTQTPSHQVTQMGQEVILRCVPISNHLYFYWYRQILGQKVEFLVSFYNNEISEKSEIFDDQFSVERPDGSNFTLKIRSTKLEDSAMYFCASRVGLGTQYFGPGTRLTVL.

This clone was found a few times. V is TRBV2 and J is TRBJ2-7, with a tentative D call TRBD2 (7 bases). CDR3 length: 15 amino acids. Per germline, CDR1 SNHLY and CDR2 FYNNEI. V dropped 6 bases and J dropped 5 bases, with 20 bases sitting between them. The CDR3 coding sequence is TGTGCCAGCAGCCCTCTCGGTACAGGGAGGGACGAGCAGTACGTC. Protein: CASSPLGTGRDEQYV.

The sample holds a few counts of this clone. The chain joins TRBV19 to TRBJ1-2, with 7 positions matching TRBD1. Germline-derived CDR1 and CDR2 are LNHDA and SQIVND (reference sequence). This CDR3 region has 15 residues. J lost 3 bases, V lost 3 bases, and 7 bases had no gene match. The CDR3 sequence: CASSILYRGDYGYTF. In DNA, the CDR3 is TGTGCCAGTAGTATTTTGTACAGGGGAGACTATGGCTACACCTTC. Full variable domain (outside the CDR3, taken from reference TRBV19 and TRBJ1-2): DGGITQSPKYLFRKEGQNVTLSCEQNLNHDAMYWYRQDPGQGLRLIYYSQIVNDFQKGDIAEGYSVSREKKESFPLTVTSAQKNPTAFYLCASSILYRGDYGYTFGSGTRLTVV.

The rearrangement links TRBV12-1 to TRBJ2-7; the D call in the table, TRBD1, was not verified against the DNA. TRBV12-1 is marked as a pseudogene. This CDR3 region has 17 residues. The CDR3: CASSFAVGQGLSYEQYV. The DNA for the CDR3 is TGTGCCAGCAGCTTTGCTGTGGGACAGGGCCTCTCCTACGAGCAGTACGTC.

This sequence joins TRBV5-8 and TRBJ2-7; 10 positions agree with TRBD1. This CDR3 has 15 residues. With V trimmed by 0 bases and J by 3 bases, 3 bases remained unmatched. Germline assignment: CDR1 SGHTS and CDR2 YDEGEE. CDR3 bases: TGTGCCAGCAGCTTGGACGGGACAGGGGTCTACGAGCAGTACGTC. Translated, it gives CASSLDGTGVYEQYV.

The V gene is TRBV19, the J gene TRBJ1-4; D remains unclear. The germline CDR1 and CDR2 sequences are LNHDA and SQIVND (reference sequence). V lost 3 bases to trimming and J lost 0 bases, with 8 bases between them. The CDR3 runs 15 residues. CDR3 sequence: CASSMATATNEKLFF. CDR3 coding DNA: TGTGCCAGTAGTATGGCGACTGCAACTAATGAAAAACTGTTTTTT.

The chain carries TRBV14 and TRBJ1-6; D is uncertain. CDR3 length: 19 residues. Germline-derived CDR1 and CDR2 are SGHDN and FVKESK. The ends were cut back, 1 base at V and 7 bases at J, with 23 bases in the middle. The CDR3 here is CASSQGSRYVANWNSPLHF. The CDR3 DNA reads TGTGCCAGCAGCCAAGGGAGCAGATACGTCGCGAATTGGAATTCACCCCTCCACTTT. Looking up the rest from reference TRBV14 and TRBJ1-6 gives the full variable domain: EAGVTQFPSHSVIEKGQTVTLRCDPISGHDNLYWYRRVMGKEIKFLLHFVKESKQDESGMPNNRFLAERTGGTYSTLKVQPAELEDSGVYFCASSQGSRYVANWNSPLHFGNGTRLTVT.

This clone was detected only a few times. The rearrangement links TRBV2 to TRBJ2-1, with a tentative D call TRBD1 (5 bases). The CDR3 spans 11 residues. Germline V gene data show CDR1 as SNHLY and CDR2 as FYNNEI. Trimming removed 2 bases from V and 9 bases from J, with 5 bases in between. CDR3 loop: CASSERGEQFF. The CDR3 coding sequence is TGTGCCAGCAGTGAAAGGGGTGAGCAGTTCTTC.

This clone was seen more than once but under ten times. The CDR3 region is CSVEPGGENIQYF. The CDR3, as DNA: TGCAGCGTTGAGCCCGGGGGGGAAAACATTCAGTACTTC. V gene TRBV29-1 combines with J gene TRBJ2-4, with 8 nucleotides matching TRBD2. With V trimmed by 3 bases and J by 5 bases, 3 bases remained unmatched. Germline CDR1 and CDR2: SQVTM and ANQGSEA. The CDR3 spans 13 residues.

Note on this clone: This CDR3 is also generated by other DNA sequences in the sample. V is TRBV7-2 and J is TRBJ2-7; TRBD2 matches at 11 bases. CDR1 and CDR2 from the germline V gene are SGHTA and FQGNSA. The CDR3 is 18 amino acids. V lost 4 bases to trimming and J lost 3 bases; unmatched junction nucleotides: 14. The chain's CDR3 is CASSSIAGGPGVFYEQYF. The CDR3 DNA reads TGTGCCAGCAGCTCGATAGCGGGGGGGCCGGGGGTCTTCTACGAGCAGTACTTC.

The chain employs TRBV4-1 and TRBJ1-1; possible D gene TRBD1, 5 bases. Looked up from germline, CDR1 is MGHRA and CDR2 is YSYEKL. The length of the CDR3 is 16 residues. The V and J ends lost 3 bases and 1 base respectively, with 15 bases between them. The CDR3 protein is CASSQGVGGWNTEAFF. The DNA of the CDR3 is TGCGCCAGCAGCCAGGGGGTGGGGGGTTGGAACACTGAAGCTTTCTTT.

Note on this clone: In the same sample, other DNA sequences code for this CDR3. The rearrangement uses TRBV5-1 and TRBJ2-1, with 8 positions matching TRBD2. Germline CDR1 SGHRS, CDR2 YFSETQ. The J segment lost 4 bases and the V segment lost 4 bases, leaving 13 bases of the junction unmatched. This CDR3 region has 17 residues. This CDR3 reads CASSPGGSGVSYNEQFF. In DNA, the CDR3 is TGCGCCAGCAGCCCAGGTGGTAGCGGGGTCTCTTACAATGAGCAGTTCTTC.

J is TRBJ2-7 and V is TRBV7-9, with 7 bases that match TRBD1. After removal of 5 bases from V and 1 base from J, the junction contained 5 bases not matched to a gene. The CDR3 sequence is 14 residues long. Germline loops: CDR1 SEHNR, CDR2 FQNEAQ (reference sequence). The CDR3, as DNA: TGTGCCAGCAGCCTACAGGGGCCTTCCTACGAGCAGTACTTC. Its protein product is CASSLQGPSYEQYF. Looking up the rest from reference TRBV7-9 and TRBJ2-7 gives the full variable domain: DTGVSQNPRHKITKRGQNVTFRCDPISEHNRLYWYRQTLGQGPEFLTYFQNEAQLEKSRLLSDRFSAERPKGSFSTLEIQRTEQGDSAMYLCASSLQGPSYEQYFGPGTRLTVT.

The J gene is TRBJ2-5, the V gene TRBV5-1; 8 bases fit TRBD1. The CDR3 covers 15 residues. V was clipped by 0 bases and J by 6 bases; unmatched bases: 7. Looked up from germline, CDR1 is SGHRS and CDR2 is YFSETQ. CDR3 loop: CASSLGAGGIQTQYF. CDR3 in DNA: TGCGCCAGCAGCTTGGGGGCAGGGGGCATACAGACCCAGTACTTC.

The rearrangement joins TRBV28 to TRBJ2-3; 9 nucleotides line up with TRBD2. CDR1 and CDR2 (germline): MDHEN, SYDVKM. Trimming at V came to 6 bases and at J to 5 bases, leaving 12 bases not matched to a gene. The CDR3 extends over 16 amino acids. The CDR3: CASRIGGGGAGDTQYF. CDR3 sequence (DNA): TGTGCCAGCAGAATTGGGGGCGGGGGGGCTGGAGATACGCAGTATTTT.

This rearrangement joins TRBV7-2 to TRBJ2-3; D may be TRBD2 (6 bases). Germline V gene lookup returns CDR1 SGHTA and CDR2 FQGNSA. This CDR3 region has 12 residues. The V end was cut by 2 bases, the J end by 6 bases, with 6 bases between. CDR3 nucleotide sequence: TGTGCCAGCAGCTTAAGCGGGGATACGCAGTATTTT. Its translation is CASSLSGDTQYF.